This TCR beta chain emerged from a study of identical twins (TCRdb year 2016). Background for the entire study: To test whether fetal clonotypes persist, the study used deep sequencing on TCR alpha and beta repertoires from monozygotic twins, unrelated adults of various ages, and cord blood. To rule out contamination, replicate twin experiments were performed at different times with different library preparation protocols. General conclusions and limits of the study: In beta out-of-frame sequences, excess twin sharing was weaker, because having fewer shared sequences lowered the signal-to-noise ratio. Compared with coincidental sharing between unrelated individuals, an excess of low generation-probability sequences was observed among out-of-frame TCR alpha sequences shared between twins. Invariant T cells such as MAIT and iNKT could partly confound zero-insertion analyses, though diverse VJ usage argued against this for most clonotypes. In monozygotic twins, recombination models systematically underestimated out-of-frame TCR alpha sharing, but the models matched the sharing seen between unrelated individuals. Fewer insertions were carried by abundant cord blood beta clonotypes, a similar but weaker trend appeared in young adult naive repertoires, and no such trend appeared in memory repertoires. Conclusions relied on cross-sectional statistical analysis, since the same donors could not be followed over many years.

Library preparation employed 5' RACE. Sequenced using an Illumina HiSeq 2000. Template switching introduced a universal primer binding site; the final cDNA contained a unique molecular identifier, enabling accurate counting of TCR cDNA molecules. First-strand cDNA for TCR alpha and beta chains was synthesized from specific primers in the conserved constant-segment region. Each cDNA library was double barcoded, with a SMART-Mk sample barcode plus Illumina barcodes, to control for contamination. TruSeq adapter sequences and Illumina sample barcodes were added in two successive PCR steps. The Illumina HiSeq platform was used with custom primers to sequence TCR alpha and beta cDNA libraries. The study's own analysis went as follows. MiGEC was used to process raw reads and extract unique molecular identifiers, and MiXCR was used to find CDR3 positions. Recombination models were inferred per individual with the repgenHMM and IGoR tools using an EM algorithm. The tcR package in R was used for shared clonotype analysis, with sharing normalized by the product of cloneset sizes. To study raw recombination without the effects of thymic and clonal selection, out-of-frame nonproductive sequences were analyzed. Through fastp at Q25 and MiXCR, TCRdb rebuilt clones from the public reads, retaining in-frame beta chains. Entries are consolidated by CDR3 protein sequence, retaining the most common genes and DNA. The V and J calls and clone size come from TCRdb's table, not from the authors' own analysis. In all, the sample holds under 1 million distinct CDR3 sequences, and roughly 12% of those were seen once. The ten most abundant clones make up roughly 1.6% of the sample.

The CDR3 has 17 amino acids, counting the end cysteine and phenylalanine. Only CDR3 DNA is held: 51 bases, read in frame from base 1. From V the trimming removes 0 bases and from J it removes 4 bases, while the gene matches leave 8 bases of the junction unaccounted for. The germline V gene sets CDR1 to LGHNA and CDR2 to YNFKEQ. Every donor in the study was a healthy Caucasian. The twin cohort comprised three pairs of female monozygotic twins, all aged roughly 18 to 29 years. The RNA used for TCR libraries was isolated from peripheral blood mononuclear cells. Ten or more counts support this clonotype. Its antigen remains undetermined. No base quality values were provided; no much bigger clone lies one nucleotide off. The data were also submitted as part of a second study, on yellow fever vaccine responses in identical twins. As that second paper reports: The T cell response to vaccination in identical twins was reported by the authors to appear partly convergent and partly personalized. In identical twins, the study followed T cell clones that responded to the vaccine with precision.

Input material: PBMCs. The source of this sequence is a woman aged 18-35 years in good health. The chain is encoded by TRBV4-2 joined to TRBJ2-3; 9 junctional bases match TRBD1. The CDR3 sequence is CASSQDFWTGAPDTQYF. The bases are TGTGCCAGCAGCCAAGATTTTTGGACAGGGGCGCCAGATACGCAGTATTTT.